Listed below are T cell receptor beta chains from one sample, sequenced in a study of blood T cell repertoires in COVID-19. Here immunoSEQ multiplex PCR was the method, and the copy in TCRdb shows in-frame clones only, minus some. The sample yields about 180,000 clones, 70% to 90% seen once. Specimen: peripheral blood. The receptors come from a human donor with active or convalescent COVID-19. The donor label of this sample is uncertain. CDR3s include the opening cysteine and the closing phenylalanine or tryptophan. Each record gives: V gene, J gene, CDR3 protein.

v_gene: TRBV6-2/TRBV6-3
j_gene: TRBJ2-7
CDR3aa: CASCLVAGGYEQYF

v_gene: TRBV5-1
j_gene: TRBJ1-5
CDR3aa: CASSLAGGNQPQHF

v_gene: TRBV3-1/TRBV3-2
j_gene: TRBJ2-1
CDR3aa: CASSQDQRGDEQFF

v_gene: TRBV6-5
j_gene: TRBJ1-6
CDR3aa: CAVRAVGPHNSPLHF

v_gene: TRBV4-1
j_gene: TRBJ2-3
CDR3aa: CASSQSILESAGGGDTQYF

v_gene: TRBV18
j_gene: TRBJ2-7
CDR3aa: CASSPRTGATGEQYF

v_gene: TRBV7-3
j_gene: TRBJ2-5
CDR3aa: CASSRSGRETQYF

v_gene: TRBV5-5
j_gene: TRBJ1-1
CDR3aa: CASSLAGVRTEAFF

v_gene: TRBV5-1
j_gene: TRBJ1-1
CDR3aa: CASARQENTEAFF

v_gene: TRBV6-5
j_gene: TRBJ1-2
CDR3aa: CASSYSTAGGGYTF

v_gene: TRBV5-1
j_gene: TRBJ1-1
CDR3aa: CASSQDSFAEAFF

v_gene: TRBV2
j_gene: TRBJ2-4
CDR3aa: CASTGTSGEADIQYF

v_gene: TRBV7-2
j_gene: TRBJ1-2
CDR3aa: CASSFGGNYGYTF

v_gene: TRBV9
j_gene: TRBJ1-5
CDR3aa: CASSDGFLGGPQHF

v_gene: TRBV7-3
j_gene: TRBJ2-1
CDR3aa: CASSLMGRPNEQFF

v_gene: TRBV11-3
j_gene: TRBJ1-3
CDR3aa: CASSGLQRDGNTIYF

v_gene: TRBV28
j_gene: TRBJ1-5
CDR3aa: CASSFEVGAQHF

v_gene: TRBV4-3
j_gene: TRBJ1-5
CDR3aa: CASSQVIISNQPQHF

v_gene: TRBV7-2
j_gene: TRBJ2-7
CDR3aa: CASSRTTGTYEQYF

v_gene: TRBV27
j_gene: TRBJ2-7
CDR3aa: CASSRRVSTYEQYF

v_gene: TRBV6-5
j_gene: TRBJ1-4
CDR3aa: CASSYSRAVYEKLFF

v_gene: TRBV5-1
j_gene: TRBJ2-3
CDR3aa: CASSLRVASGAQPTDTQYF

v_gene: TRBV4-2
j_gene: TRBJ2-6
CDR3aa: CASSQDLGGGTGANVLTF

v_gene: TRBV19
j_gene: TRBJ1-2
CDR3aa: CASSPTGASNYGYTF

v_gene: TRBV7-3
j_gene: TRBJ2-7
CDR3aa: CASSLGNIDEQYF

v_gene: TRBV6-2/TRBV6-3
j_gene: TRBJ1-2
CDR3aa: CASTPDSYGYTF

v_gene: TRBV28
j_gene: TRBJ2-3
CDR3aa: CASRGRAGADTQYF

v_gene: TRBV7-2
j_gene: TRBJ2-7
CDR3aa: CASSLDSGGNYEQYF

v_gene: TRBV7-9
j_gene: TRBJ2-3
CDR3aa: CASSLGLAGHRDTQYF

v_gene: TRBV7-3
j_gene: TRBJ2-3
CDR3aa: CASSPRIAASLDTQYF

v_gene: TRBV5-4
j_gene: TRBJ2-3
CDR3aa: CASSLGQGYTDTQYF

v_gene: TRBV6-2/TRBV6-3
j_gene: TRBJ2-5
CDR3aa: CASSRAGARETQYF

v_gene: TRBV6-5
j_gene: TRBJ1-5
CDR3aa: CASSSGQGFRQPQHF

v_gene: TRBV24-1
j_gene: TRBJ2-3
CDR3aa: CATSGIRERTDTQYF

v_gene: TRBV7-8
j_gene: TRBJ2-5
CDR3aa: CASSFPRTRSRETQYF

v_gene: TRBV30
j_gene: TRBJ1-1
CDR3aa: CAWISAVGTEAFF

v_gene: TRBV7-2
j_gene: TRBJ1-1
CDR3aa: CASSRTGNGEAFF

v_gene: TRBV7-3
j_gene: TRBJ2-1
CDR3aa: CASSLDPLLAGGPSDNEQFF

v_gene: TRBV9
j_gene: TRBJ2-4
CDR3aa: CASSDLQGGKNIQYF

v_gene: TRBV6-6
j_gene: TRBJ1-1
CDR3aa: CASSSPPDRVTEAFF

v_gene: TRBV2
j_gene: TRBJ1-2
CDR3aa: CASRQVANYGYTF

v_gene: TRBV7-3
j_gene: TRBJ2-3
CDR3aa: CASSLTLAGGPDTQYF

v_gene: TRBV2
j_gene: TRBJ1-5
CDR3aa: CASREGTGGNQPQHF

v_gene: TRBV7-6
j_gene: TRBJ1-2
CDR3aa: CASSSFPMGRNNYGYTF

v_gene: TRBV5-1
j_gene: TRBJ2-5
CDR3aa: CASSLGGGLDQETQYF

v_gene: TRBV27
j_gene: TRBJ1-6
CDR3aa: CASSFGTGAVALHF

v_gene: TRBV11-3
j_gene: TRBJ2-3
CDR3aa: CASSSGEGTDTQYF

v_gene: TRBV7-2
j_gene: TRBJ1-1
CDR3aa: CASSPTGGAGYTEAFF

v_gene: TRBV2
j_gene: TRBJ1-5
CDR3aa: CASNRQGERPQHF

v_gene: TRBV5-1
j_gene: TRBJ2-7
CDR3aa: CASSLDSGQSFYEQYF

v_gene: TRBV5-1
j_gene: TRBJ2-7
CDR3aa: CASSLEGLSYEQYF